This T cell receptor (beta chain) originates from a study of vaccination effects on CD4 cells after COVID-19. Using immunoSEQ multiplex PCR, the repertoire was profiled, and TCRdb retains in-frame clones only, with some absent. The sample records 14,000 or so clones, approximately 78% being singletons. Remarks on this clone: The antigen is unknown.

General study findings and limits: Few convalescent patients were studied, and early post-infection samples were lacking.

Using viral peptide pools, the ViraFEST assay grew out antigen-specific CD4+ T cells prior to sequencing. Isolation of CD4+ T cells took place after less than 12 days of culture. Infection dated between March and December 2020, before the Alpha, Beta and Delta variants reached the United States. All study participants received two doses of BNT162b2 or mRNA-1273 vaccine. Here the sequenced sample was CD4+ T cells from PBMCs cultured with HCoV-NL63 spike peptides, taken after COVID-19 vaccination. The source of this sequence is a human donor who had a prior SARS-CoV-2 infection.

CDR3 in amino acids: CASSLAIRGHTIYF. The DNA of the CDR3 is TGTGCCAGCAGCTTGGCCATCCGCGGTCACACCATATATTTT. The chain employs TRBV11-2 and TRBJ1-3; D is undetermined. Germline CDR1 SGHAT, CDR2 FQNNGV. Deletions cut 3 bases from V and 8 bases from J, with 14 bases between. This CDR3 is 14 amino acids long. Using reference TRBV11-2 and TRBJ1-3 for the parts outside the CDR3, the full variable domain is EAGVAQSPRYKIIEKRQSVAFWCNPISGHATLYWYQQILGQGPKLLIQFQNNGVVDDSQLPKDRFSAERLKGVDSTLKIQPAKLEDSAVYLCASSLAIRGHTIYFGEGSWLTVV.